The rows below give T cell receptor beta chains drawn from one sample of a study of T cell responses to AZD1222 COVID-19 vaccine. Sequencing was performed with immunoSEQ multiplex PCR; in TCRdb, only in-frame clones are kept and a portion is missing. Of about 120,000 clones detected, around nine tenths appear once; the ten largest clones hold under 9%. The specimen was peripheral blood, collected on day 0 of AZD1222 vaccination. The receptors derive from an adult in good health. CDR3s include the opening cysteine and the closing phenylalanine or tryptophan. Fields, in order: V gene, J gene, CDR3 protein.

TRBV5-1,TRBJ2-1,CASSLWTSQEQFF
TRBV7-2,TRBJ2-5,CASSLRWDQRQETQYF
TRBV4-1,TRBJ1-5,CASSRGAPGQGVNQPQHF
TRBV6-2/TRBV6-3,TRBJ2-7,CASSYAGTGFGYEQYF
TRBV4-1,TRBJ2-5,CASSQDRRGETQYF
TRBV28,TRBJ1-4,CASSQSGGLGEKLFF
TRBV29-1,TRBJ2-7,CSVEERFPYEQYF
TRBV19,TRBJ1-4,CASSSSGATNEKLFF
TRBV28,TRBJ1-5,CASSFETGGRSNQPQHF
TRBV11-2,TRBJ2-1,CASSPGTPSYNEQFF
TRBV30,TRBJ1-5,CAWSARGNQPQHF
TRBV6-5,TRBJ1-2,CATSQGAVGHTF
TRBV19,TRBJ2-5,CASSTGTGALGGRKETQYF
TRBV3-1/TRBV3-2,TRBJ2-1,CASSRRTSGRNNEQFF
TRBV7-3,TRBJ2-7,CASSSKAGGPYEQYF
TRBV5-6,TRBJ2-7,CASSYGTSGFYEQYF
TRBV9,TRBJ1-1,CASSATGTMNTEAFF
TRBV27,TRBJ1-6,CASRNRDTNSPLHF
TRBV19,TRBJ1-2,CASSMAAGYTF
TRBV9,TRBJ1-1,CASSVMDPSTAFF
TRBV5-1,TRBJ2-1,CASSLMSSGGAVRNEQFF
TRBV5-1,TRBJ2-5,CASSPGGLAVNQETQYF
TRBV5-1,TRBJ2-3,CASSLAGLAGGSPDTQYF
TRBV5-1,TRBJ1-2,CASSLGLGIYGYTF
TRBV30,TRBJ2-7,CASQWDFANEQYF
TRBV7-9,TRBJ1-5,CASSPWGSYNQPQHF
TRBV19,TRBJ1-1,CASSIDLYRGSVNTEAFF
TRBV5-1,TRBJ1-2,CASSKIGTGVFYGYTF
TRBV20-1,TRBJ1-2,CSASDRDHSVGYTF
TRBV2,TRBJ1-6,CASIRDRGFENSPLHF
TRBV19,TRBJ1-5,CASSADRGIPNQPQHF
TRBV28,TRBJ2-7,CASTAMGQTYEQYF
TRBV30,TRBJ2-1,CAWSRPGQGLVEQFF
TRBV5-8,TRBJ2-7,CASKQVFGYYEQYF
TRBV6-2/TRBV6-3,TRBJ1-1,CASSYHRGRSTEAFF
TRBV9,TRBJ1-6,CASSSLAGGLRSPLHF
TRBV6-6,TRBJ2-5,CASSYSSVTQYF
TRBV2,TRBJ1-2,CASSEVGAPTLYGYTF